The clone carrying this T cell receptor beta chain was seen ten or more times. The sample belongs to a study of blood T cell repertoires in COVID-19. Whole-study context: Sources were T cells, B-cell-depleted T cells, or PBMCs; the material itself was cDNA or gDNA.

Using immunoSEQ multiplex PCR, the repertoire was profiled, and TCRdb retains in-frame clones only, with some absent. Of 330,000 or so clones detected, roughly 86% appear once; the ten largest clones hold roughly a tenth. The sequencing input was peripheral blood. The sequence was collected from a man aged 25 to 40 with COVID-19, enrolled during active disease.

The CDR3 nucleotides read TGCGCCAGCATGCCCAGGAACCCTTTTCAGCCCCAGCATTTT. Its protein is CASMPRNPFQPQHF. The chain combines TRBV10-1 with TRBJ1-5, with unresolved D. Trimming cost V 7 bases and J 6 bases, with 16 bases left between them. Germline lookup yields CDR1 WNHNN and CDR2 SYGVQD (reference sequence). This CDR3 comprises 14 residues.